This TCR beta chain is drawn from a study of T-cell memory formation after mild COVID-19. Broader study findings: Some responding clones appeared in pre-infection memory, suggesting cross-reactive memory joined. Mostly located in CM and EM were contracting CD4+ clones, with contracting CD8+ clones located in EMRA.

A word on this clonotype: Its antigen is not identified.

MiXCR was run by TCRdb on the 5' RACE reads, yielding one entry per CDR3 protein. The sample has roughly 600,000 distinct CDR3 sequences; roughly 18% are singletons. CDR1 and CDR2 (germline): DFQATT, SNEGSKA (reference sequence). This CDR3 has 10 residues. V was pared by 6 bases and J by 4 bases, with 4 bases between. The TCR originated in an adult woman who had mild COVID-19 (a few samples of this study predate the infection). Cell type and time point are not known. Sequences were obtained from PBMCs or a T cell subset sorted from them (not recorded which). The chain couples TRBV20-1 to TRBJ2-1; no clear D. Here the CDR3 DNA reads TGCAGTGCCCAATACAATGAGCAGTTCTTC. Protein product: CSAQYNEQFF.